This record looks at one TCR beta chain sequence and its context. The germline V gene encodes CDR1 SGHVS and CDR2 FQNEAQ. The CDR3 loop spans 14 amino acids. Germline trimming cut 3 bases from V and 8 bases from J; bases unmatched to any gene: 5. This sample is drawn from a study of cytomegalovirus exposure and HLA in healthy donors. 60 Vbeta and 13 Jbeta primers were used in PCR. Using immunoSEQ multiplex PCR, the repertoire was profiled, and TCRdb retains in-frame clones only, with some absent. This sample contains 35,000 or so clones. This sequence was found in a man aged 35-49 years in good health and CMV-seropositive. The sample comprised PBMCs. The chain has TRBV7-8 and TRBJ2-1, with 9 bases identical to TRBD2. CDR3 amino acids: CASSFSAGGYEQFF. DNA of the CDR3: TGTGCCAGCAGCTTTTCAGCGGGAGGCTATGAGCAGTTCTTC.